These 23 T cell receptor beta chains were all obtained from the same sample, sequenced in a study of blood T cell repertoires in COVID-19. The assay was immunoSEQ multiplex PCR, and TCRdb's table has in-frame clones only and misses some. The table has approximately 280,000 clones, about nine tenths seen once. Sequenced input: PBMCs or T cells enriched from blood (not recorded which). The receptors here all came from a woman aged 18-35 years who had recovered from COVID-19.

The V and J genes are TRBV7-2 and TRBJ2-5; D is unresolved. The CDR3 loop spans 16 amino acids. CDR1 is SGHTA and CDR2 is FQGNSA in the germline V gene. V was clipped by 0 bases and J by 2 bases, with 13 bases between them. The CDR3 sequence: CASSLAHLRNQETQYF. CDR3 DNA sequence: TGTGCCAGCAGCTTAGCGCATCTGAGGAATCAAGAGACCCAGTACTTC.

The rearrangement uses TRBV4-1 and TRBJ2-7, with TRBD2 identical over 8 bases. V lost 1 base to trimming and J lost 12 bases; unmatched junction nucleotides: 8. There are 13 residues in the CDR3. CDR1 is MGHRA, CDR2 YSYEKL, per germline. The CDR3 reads CASSQVQRERLYF. The DNA for the CDR3 is TGCGCCAGCAGCCAAGTTCAGCGGGAGAGACTGTACTTC.

This sequence joins TRBV23-1 and TRBJ1-1; a weak D match, TRBD1 (6 bases). TRBV23-1 is treated as an ORF (open reading frame) with a function not yet certain. This CDR3 contains 14 residues. Trimming removed 4 bases from V and 2 bases from J, with 11 bases in between. CDR3 DNA sequence: TGCGCCAGCAGTCGTGACAGGTCCAACACTGAAGCTTTCTTT. Its protein is CASSRDRSNTEAFF.

The chain has TRBV27 and TRBJ2-7; possible D gene TRBD2, 5 bases. The CDR3 loop spans 16 amino acids. Germline assignment: CDR1 MNHEY and CDR2 SMNVEV (reference sequence). V was clipped by 2 bases and J by 2 bases, with 16 bases between them. The CDR3 region has the DNA TGTGCCAGCAGTTTAGGTTTTGGGTACGGGGCCTACGAGCAGTACTTC. It is translated as CASSLGFGYGAYEQYF.

The chain joins TRBV7-2 to TRBJ2-3; 8 bases are shared with TRBD2. Germline V gene sequence: CDR1 SGHTA, CDR2 FQGNSA. The CDR3 loop spans 13 amino acids. V lost 6 bases and J lost 15; bases outside the gene matches: 14. The CDR3 loop reads CASRGLGGLDLYF. DNA for the CDR3: TGTGCCAGCAGGGGACTGGGGGGACTAGATCTTTATTTT. The full variable domain, its missing parts supplied by reference TRBV7-2 and TRBJ2-3, is GAGVSQSPSNKVTEKGKDVELRCDPISGHTALYWYRQSLGQGLEFLIYFQGNSAPDKSGLPSDRFSAERTGGSVSTLTIQRTQQEDSAVYLCASRGLGGLDLYFGPGTRLTVL.

This clone was recorded once. V and J are TRBV27 and TRBJ1-1; no firm D call. Germline CDR1 and CDR2: MNHEY and SMNVEV (reference sequence). The CDR3 consists of 14 residues. V dropped 3 bases and J dropped 7 bases, with 15 bases sitting between them. The CDR3 reads CASSFSARAGEAFF. The CDR3 bases are TGTGCCAGCAGTTTTTCGGCACGGGCGGGTGAAGCTTTCTTT.

The V call is TRBV19, the J call TRBJ2-7, with D possibly matching TRBD2 (5 bases). The CDR3 is made up of 16 amino acids. V shed 5 bases and J shed 5 bases, with 22 bases lying between them. In germline, CDR1 is LNHDA, CDR2 SQIVND (reference sequence). CDR3 amino acids: CASSSGLEPPGNEQYF. The CDR3 bases are TGTGCCAGTAGTTCGGGTTTGGAGCCGCCCGGGAACGAGCAGTACTTC.

The rearrangement joins TRBV27 to TRBJ2-7; 7 nucleotides line up with TRBD1. The V and J ends lost 4 bases and 6 bases, in that order; junction bases with no gene match: 9. This CDR3 region has 14 residues. The germline gives CDR1 MNHEY, CDR2 SMNVEV (reference sequence). The CDR3 nucleotides are TGTGCCAGCAGTTCCCTGGACAGGCCAGGCGAGCAGTACTTC. This codes for CASSSLDRPGEQYF.

Points on this clone: Because the CDR3's place on the DNA is in doubt, the DNA is left out and the CDR3 is given as listed by TCRdb. This sequence joins TRBV10-1 and TRBJ2-5; TRBD1, as called in the table, went unchecked against the DNA. Germline CDR1 WNHNN, CDR2 SYGVQD (reference sequence). Including both end residues, the CDR3 is 16 amino acids long. The chain's CDR3 is CASSTSDRGGQETQYF.

V is TRBV20-1 and J is TRBJ1-1; TRBD1 matches at 9 bases. V lost 3 bases and J lost 3; bases outside the gene matches: 5. Germline V gives CDR1 DFQATT, CDR2 SNEGSKA (reference sequence). There are 14 residues in the CDR3. The CDR3 DNA reads TGCAGTGCTAGTGTTTGGGACAGGGACACTGAAGCTTTCTTT. Its translation: CSASVWDRDTEAFF.

The chain is built from TRBV9 and TRBJ1-2, with a possible D match to TRBD1 (5 bases). Germline-derived CDR1 and CDR2 are SGDLS and YYNGEE. Trimming shortened V by 0 bases and J by 6 bases, and 12 bases separated the two germline ends. The CDR3 runs 14 residues. The CDR3 reads CASSVGRGVDGYTF. CDR3 nucleotides: TGTGCCAGCAGCGTAGGGCGGGGGGTGGATGGCTACACCTTC.

This sequence joins TRBV6-2 or TRBV6-3 and TRBJ2-7, with 9 bases fitting TRBD1. CDR3 length: 14 residues. Germline V CDR1 and CDR2: MNHEY, SVGEGT. V was clipped by 6 bases and J by 3 bases; unmatched bases: 6. CDR3: CASSSATGGYEQYF. Written as DNA, the CDR3 is TGTGCCAGCAGCTCCGCGACAGGGGGCTACGAGCAGTACTTC.

This chain uses TRBV3-1 (or the pseudogene TRBV3-2) with TRBJ2-2; 7 nucleotides align to TRBD1. CDR3 length: 13 residues. V lost 5 bases to trimming and J lost 11 bases; unmatched junction nucleotides: 8. Germline V lookup: CDR1 LGHDT, CDR2 YNNKEL (reference sequence). The CDR3 reads CASSTRQGLELFF. The CDR3 coding sequence is TGTGCCAGCAGCACCCGACAGGGTTTAGAGCTGTTTTTT.

The chain joins TRBV20-1 to TRBJ2-7, with 11 bases that match TRBD1. This CDR3 contains 18 residues. Germline CDR1 is DFQATT and CDR2 is SNEGSKA (reference sequence). V shed 3 bases, J shed 6 bases, and the junction held 19 bases outside the gene matches. The CDR3 DNA is TGCAGTGCTAGTTCGCTCGGGACAGGGGGATGGATAGAGGCCGAGCAGTACTTC. Protein product: CSASSLGTGGWIEAEQYF.

This clone appeared a single time. The V gene is TRBV19, the J gene TRBJ1-5; no clear D. The germline V and J ends were trimmed by 0 bases and 7 bases, with 13 bases remaining between them. This CDR3 region has 15 residues. Germline V gives CDR1 LNHDA, CDR2 SQIVND (reference sequence). CDR3 bases: TGTGCCAGTAGTATAGATCGTGAGGGAGGGCAGCCCCAGCATTTT. Translating gives CASSIDREGGQPQHF.

This clone has only one observation. The chain joins TRBV5-1 to TRBJ2-3, with TRBD1 identical over 7 bases. The length of the CDR3 is 15 residues. J lost 1 base, V lost 4 bases, and 6 bases had no gene match. In germline, CDR1 is SGHRS, CDR2 YFSETQ. This CDR3 reads CASSETGVGTDTQYF. CDR3 bases: TGCGCCAGCAGCGAAACAGGGGTGGGCACAGATACGCAGTATTTT.

The count of this clone is one. The rearrangement links TRBV27 to TRBJ2-3, with D possibly TRBD2 on 6 matching bases. Per germline, CDR1 MNHEY and CDR2 SMNVEV (reference sequence). The CDR3 totals 11 residues. The ends were cut back, 7 bases at V and 6 bases at J, with 8 bases in the middle. CDR3 bases: TGTGCCAGCAACCGGGGGGATACGCAGTATTTT. It translates to CASNRGDTQYF.

The rearrangement uses TRBV25-1 and TRBJ2-2; tentative D call: TRBD1 (8 bases). In germline, CDR1 is MGHDK, CDR2 SYGVNS. The CDR3 is made up of 15 amino acids. V was clipped by 4 bases and J by 7 bases, with 16 bases between them. Here the CDR3 reads CASSGTGGDVGELFF. The DNA of the CDR3 is TGTGCCAGCAGTGGAACAGGGGGGGATGTCGGGGAGCTGTTTTTT.

The V call is TRBV19, the J call TRBJ2-5; D may be TRBD2 (6 bases). Trimming left V 5 bases short and J 2 bases short, with 27 bases between. This CDR3 has 19 amino acids. Germline V gene sequence: CDR1 LNHDA, CDR2 SQIVND (reference sequence). As DNA, the CDR3 is TGTGCCAGTAGTGCGTCCGGGCGGGGTGGCGGATCCTTTCAAGAGACCCAGTACTTC. As protein: CASSASGRGGGSFQETQYF.

The chain combines TRBV7-2 with TRBJ2-7, with 7 bases fitting TRBD2. The CDR3 loop spans 14 amino acids. The V and J ends lost 1 base and 3 bases, in that order; junction bases with no gene match: 3. The germline V gene has CDR1 SGHTA and CDR2 FQGNSA. The CDR3 region has the DNA TGTGCCAGCAGCTTAGAGGCTAGCGGCTACGAGCAGTACTTC. This gives the protein CASSLEASGYEQYF.

This clone was counted only a few times. The genes are TRBV9 and TRBJ2-5; 9 nucleotides line up with TRBD2. V dropped 3 bases and J dropped 7; count of bases not matched to a gene: 1. The germline V gene has CDR1 SGDLS and CDR2 YYNGEE. This CDR3 has 12 residues. CDR3 coding DNA: TGTGCCAGCAGCGGAGCGGGGGGGACCCAGTACTTC. This codes for CASSGAGGTQYF.

The J gene is TRBJ1-2, the V gene TRBV6-5; 7 bases align to TRBD1. This CDR3 contains 16 residues. CDR1 is MNHEY and CDR2 is SVGAGI in the germline V gene. Trimming at V came to 0 bases and at J to 3 bases, leaving 7 bases not matched to a gene. The DNA of the CDR3 is TGTGCCAGCAGTTACTCGGGCAGGGGGGCCGACTATGGCTACACCTTC. The encoded protein is CASSYSGRGADYGYTF.

This clone was seen once. This sequence joins TRBV5-1 and TRBJ1-6; D is uncertain. V lost 5 bases and J 10 bases, leaving 19 bases between the germline ends. CDR1 and CDR2 (germline): SGHRS, YFSETQ. This CDR3 has 15 residues. CDR3 residues: CASSFDGVGKSPLHF. CDR3 sequence (DNA): TGCGCCAGCAGTTTTGACGGGGTTGGGAAATCACCCCTCCACTTT.